Each of the 24 T cell receptor beta chains below was sequenced from the same sample in a study of regulatory T cells in long-lasting Graves disease (dated by TCRdb to the early 2020s). The time point label corresponds to: newly diagnosed GD, antithyroid drugs for less than 3 months. For both TCR sequencing and RNA sequencing, RNA was extracted from PBMCs in TRIzol. The library was produced with multiplex PCR. Sequenced on an Illumina HiSeq 4000. CDR3 regions were amplified by Arm-PCR with iRepertoire HTBI primers to construct TCR beta libraries. Using fastp at Q25 and MiXCR, TCRdb reprocessed the public reads and kept productive beta chains. A single entry per CDR3 protein holds the most common genes and DNA from its merged rows. This sample is represented by more than 300,000 distinct CDR3 sequences; about 11% of them were singletons. Around 18% of the sample is in the top ten clones. The same specimen was also included in a second study, on T cells in Graves' hyperthyroidism and ophthalmopathy.

The sample was peripheral blood mononuclear cells (PBMCs), taken at new diagnosis, from a patient treated with antithyroid drugs. Receptors originate from a woman aged 18-29 years with Graves disease. Donor details come from another sample of the same person, matched by shared clones.

This clonotype was detected ten times or more. The rearrangement links TRBV11-2 to TRBJ2-3; possible D gene TRBD1, 5 bases. The CDR3 consists of 14 residues. V lost 5 bases to trimming and J lost 6 bases, with 15 bases between them. Germline CDR1 and CDR2: SGHAT and FQNNGV. CDR3 region: CASSDIGVQDTQYF. The CDR3 DNA sequence: TGTGCCAGCAGCGATATAGGGGTTCAGGATACGCAGTATTTT. Full variable domain (rest looked up from reference TRBV11-2 and TRBJ2-3): EAGVAQSPRYKIIEKRQSVAFWCNPISGHATLYWYQQILGQGPKLLIQFQNNGVVDDSQLPKDRFSAERLKGVDSTLKIQPAKLEDSAVYLCASSDIGVQDTQYFGPGTRLTVL.

This clonotype was counted between two and nine times. The chain uses TRBV20-1 and TRBJ2-1; D not resolved. CDR1 DFQATT and CDR2 SNEGSKA come from the germline V gene (reference sequence). The CDR3 has 12 amino acids. V lost 0 bases, J lost 6 bases, and 6 bases lay in between. CDR3 sequence: CSAREVLNEQFF. DNA for the CDR3: TGCAGTGCTAGAGAAGTCCTCAATGAGCAGTTCTTC.

This clonotype occurred many times. V and J are TRBV27 and TRBJ1-5; maybe TRBD1 (5 bases). The CDR3 is 14 residues long. V was trimmed by 4 bases and J by 1 base, leaving 8 bases between them. CDR1 and CDR2 (germline): MNHEY, SMNVEV (reference sequence). CDR3 in amino acids: CASSSWDSNQPQHF. The CDR3 nucleotides read TGTGCCAGCAGTTCCTGGGACAGCAATCAGCCCCAGCATTTT.

V usage is TRBV19 and J usage is TRBJ2-1; D uncertain. Looked up from germline, CDR1 is LNHDA and CDR2 is SQIVND (reference sequence). The V end was cut by 3 bases, the J end by 6 bases, with 6 bases between. This CDR3 region has 12 residues. The CDR3 reads CASSIWSNEQFF. CDR3 sequence (DNA): TGTGCCAGTAGTATTTGGAGCAATGAGCAGTTCTTC.

Many counts were recorded for this clonotype. The chain joins TRBV12-5 to TRBJ2-5, with D tentatively TRBD1 or TRBD2 (5 bases each). Germline V gene lookup returns CDR1 LGHNT and CDR2 FRNRAP. There are 13 residues in the CDR3. The V gene lost 3 bases and the J gene lost 9 bases, with 14 bases spanning the gap. CDR3: CASGFRGEGPQYF. The CDR3 nucleotides read TGTGCTAGTGGTTTTAGGGGAGAAGGCCCCCAGTACTTC. The full variable domain, in which reference TRBV12-5 and TRBJ2-5 provide the parts outside the CDR3, is DARVTQTPRHKVTEMGQEVTMRCQPILGHNTVFWYRQTMMQGLELLAYFRNRAPLDDSGMPKDRFSAEMPDATLATLKIQPSEPRDSAVYFCASGFRGEGPQYFGPGTRLLVL.

This clonotype occurred once. The DNA for the CDR3 is TGTGCCAGCAGCATTAGCGGGAGGCGGGTAACAGATACGCAGTATTTT. Its translation is CASSISGRRVTDTQYF. This sequence joins TRBV7-9 and TRBJ2-3; the match to TRBD2 covers 10 bases. The length of the CDR3 is 16 residues. V dropped 5 bases and J dropped 3; count of bases not matched to a gene: 8. CDR1 and CDR2 (germline): SEHNR, FQNEAQ (reference sequence).

This clonotype was counted ten times or more. This sequence joins TRBV20-1 and TRBJ1-5; D remains unclear. Deletions cut 0 bases from V and 3 bases from J, with 3 bases between. Germline V gene sequence: CDR1 DFQATT, CDR2 SNEGSKA (reference sequence). The CDR3 loop spans 12 amino acids. The chain's CDR3 is CSAREPNQPQHF. The DNA of the CDR3 is TGCAGTGCTAGAGAACCCAATCAGCCCCAGCATTTT.

This clonotype came up many times. This chain uses TRBV12-5 with TRBJ1-1; possible D gene TRBD1, 5 bases. CDR3 size: 15 residues. Trimming removed 2 bases at V and 2 bases at J, with 12 bases between. Germline V gene sequence: CDR1 LGHNT, CDR2 FRNRAP. In nucleotides, the CDR3 is TGTGCTAGTGGTTTGCCGAGGACACCCAACACTGAAGCTTTCTTT. Its translation is CASGLPRTPNTEAFF.

This clonotype was counted many times. The chain uses TRBV5-1 and TRBJ1-1; maybe TRBD1 (5 bases). V was cut by 1 base and J by 4 bases, with 11 bases left in between. Germline V gene sequence: CDR1 SGHRS, CDR2 YFSETQ. This CDR3 is 14 amino acids long. The CDR3 here is CASSLQTGGTEAFF. For the CDR3, the DNA is TGCGCCAGCAGCTTGCAGACGGGGGGCACTGAAGCTTTCTTT. The variable domain in full, completed from reference TRBV5-1 and TRBJ1-1, reads KAGVTQTPRYLIKTRGQQVTLSCSPISGHRSVSWYQQTPGQGLQFLFEYFSETQRNKGNFPGRFSGRQFSNSRSEMNVSTLELGDSALYLCASSLQTGGTEAFFGQGTRLTVV.

Regarding this clonotype: Being one base from a much bigger clone, this may be a read error. The genes are TRBV7-3 and TRBJ2-1; 11 bases line up with TRBD2. The CDR3 extends over 19 amino acids. Unmatched junction bases numbered 12, after V lost 5 bases and J lost 0 bases. Germline V gives CDR1 SGHTA, CDR2 FQGTGA. The CDR3 DNA follows: TGTGCCAGCAGCCTCATTGGGACTAGCGGACCTAGCTCCTACAATGAGCAGTTCTTC. This encodes CASSLIGTSGPSSYNEQFF.

In this sample, this clonotype turned up many times. The chain carries TRBV11-2 and TRBJ2-7; no firm D call. The CDR3 covers 13 residues. V was pared by 1 base and J by 5 bases, with 9 bases between. Germline V gene sequence: CDR1 SGHAT, CDR2 FQNNGV. The CDR3 bases are TGTGCCAGCAGCTTAGGGTCGAAGGACGAGCAGTACTTC. This codes for CASSLGSKDEQYF.

This clonotype came up many times. The junction does not match germline at one end; this may be a read error. The chain employs TRBV5-1 and TRBJ2-7, with 9 positions matching TRBD1. The CDR3 runs to 14 residues. The germline gives CDR1 SGHRS, CDR2 YFSETQ. The CDR3 nucleotides read TGTGCCAGCAGCAATGGGACAGGGATCTACGAGCAGTACTTC. Protein: CASSNGTGIYEQYF.

This clonotype was recorded many times. V gene TRBV28 combines with J gene TRBJ1-1, with a weak D call TRBD1 (5 bases). The CDR3 has 14 amino acids. The V gene's germline CDR1 is MDHEN and CDR2 SYDVKM. Trimming stripped 4 bases from V and 4 bases from J, with 13 bases between. The CDR3 DNA follows: TGTGCCAGCAGTTCTCTCGGGGGGAGCACTGAAGCTTTCTTT. It encodes CASSSLGGSTEAFF.

The table lists this clonotype with a few counts. The V call is TRBV20-1, the J call TRBJ1-1; D is unresolved. V dropped 5 bases and J dropped 1 base, with 14 bases sitting between them. This CDR3 region has 14 residues. Germline CDR1 reads DFQATT; CDR2 reads SNEGSKA (reference sequence). The CDR3 DNA reads as TGCAGTGCTCTTGGGTATGGGCCGAACACTGAAGCTTTCTTT. Translation: CSALGYGPNTEAFF.

This clonotype was recorded at least ten times. The chain recombines TRBV11-2 with TRBJ2-7; D is possibly TRBD2 (5 bases). CDR3 length: 13 amino acids. Germline V gene data show CDR1 as SGHAT and CDR2 as FQNNGV. Deletions cut 4 bases from V and 6 bases from J, with 13 bases between. The CDR3 here is CASSSFSRGEQYF. CDR3 bases: TGTGCCAGCAGCTCATTTAGCCGGGGCGAGCAGTACTTC. Using reference TRBV11-2 and TRBJ2-7 for the parts outside the CDR3, the full variable domain is EAGVAQSPRYKIIEKRQSVAFWCNPISGHATLYWYQQILGQGPKLLIQFQNNGVVDDSQLPKDRFSAERLKGVDSTLKIQPAKLEDSAVYLCASSSFSRGEQYFGPGTRLTVT.

This clonotype turned up a few times. This sequence joins TRBV14 and TRBJ2-3; 7 bases agree with TRBD2. V gave up 0 bases and J gave up 2 bases; unmatched junction bases: 5. Germline-derived CDR1 and CDR2 are SGHDN and FVKESK. CDR3 size: 16 residues. The CDR3 nucleotides are TGTGCCAGCAGCCAAGACCTTAGCGGGTTCACAGATACGCAGTATTTT. Its protein is CASSQDLSGFTDTQYF.

Ten or more counts support this clonotype. This rearrangement joins TRBV15 to TRBJ2-5, with D tentatively TRBD1 (6 bases). Germline assignment: CDR1 LNHNV and CDR2 YYDKDF (reference sequence). The CDR3 consists of 17 residues. V lost 0 bases to trimming and J lost 5 bases, with 19 bases between them. The CDR3 DNA follows: TGTGCCACCAGCAGAGATGGAGACTGGACAGCCGGGGAGACCCAGTACTTC. The encoded protein is CATSRDGDWTAGETQYF. The complete variable domain, with remaining parts taken from reference TRBV15 and TRBJ2-5, reads DAMVIQNPRYQVTQFGKPVTLSCSQTLNHNVMYWYQQKSSQAPKLLFHYYDKDFNNEADTPDNFQSRRPNTSFCFLDIRSPGLGDTAMYLCATSRDGDWTAGETQYFGPGTRLLVL.

About this clonotype: A far larger clone lies a single base away; this is likely a read error. J is TRBJ2-1 and V is TRBV2; D call uncertain. The DNA end lines up better with TRBJ2-5; the J call may be wrong. Germline V gene lookup returns CDR1 SNHLY and CDR2 FYNNEI. This CDR3 is built from 14 residues. The CDR3 reads CASKQRSIQETQYF. The CDR3 nucleotides are TGTGCCAGCAAACAGCGCTCTATACAAGAGACCCAGTACTTC.

This clonotype appeared many times. The rearrangement links TRBV2 to TRBJ1-1, with a possible D match to TRBD1 (5 bases). Germline V gene data show CDR1 as SNHLY and CDR2 as FYNNEI. Trimming removed 0 bases at V and 4 bases at J, with 9 bases between. This CDR3 is 14 amino acids long. The CDR3 protein is CASSEARRGTEAFF. The DNA for the CDR3 is TGTGCCAGCAGTGAAGCGCGGAGGGGCACTGAAGCTTTCTTT.

This clonotype was counted between two and nine times. The V call is TRBV12-3 or TRBV12-4, the J call TRBJ2-1; D perhaps matches TRBD2 (5 bases). V was trimmed by 2 bases and J by 10 bases, leaving 12 bases between them. The CDR3 contains 13 residues. The DNA of the CDR3 is TGTGCCAGCAGTTTATTACAAGGCGGGGAGCAGTTCTTC. Amino acids: CASSLLQGGEQFF.

This clonotype was counted ten times or more. The genes are TRBV30 and TRBJ2-5, with D possibly TRBD1 on 6 matching bases. This CDR3 contains 13 residues. Germline V CDR1 and CDR2: GTSNPN, SVGIG (reference sequence). V gave up 5 bases and J gave up 5 bases, with 15 bases separating them. CDR3 sequence: CAWRKGDEETQYF. The CDR3 DNA reads TGTGCCTGGCGGAAGGGGGATGAGGAGACCCAGTACTTC.

This clonotype was recorded many times. The chain joins TRBV29-1 to TRBJ2-1; 7 bases map to TRBD2. Unmatched junction bases numbered 16, after V lost 3 bases and J lost 2 bases. This CDR3 comprises 18 residues. CDR1 is SQVTM and CDR2 is ANQGSEA in the germline V gene. The CDR3 DNA is TGCAGCGTTGATGGGAGGGCCTTGTTGCCCAGCACCTACAATGAGCAGTTCTTC. Protein: CSVDGRALLPSTYNEQFF.

With regard to this clonotype: Just one base apart from a much larger clone, this may be a read error. The chain recombines TRBV5-1 with TRBJ2-1; 12 bases align to TRBD2. Germline V gives CDR1 SGHRS, CDR2 YFSETQ. The CDR3 is made up of 17 amino acids. In DNA, the CDR3 is TGCGCCAGCAGCCCTAGGACTAGCGGGAATACCTACAATGAGCAGTCCTTC. Translation: CASSPRTSGNTYNEQSF.

At least ten counts were recorded for this clonotype. This chain joins TRBV7-9 and TRBJ1-1; D call uncertain. CDR1 and CDR2 (germline): SEHNR, FQNEAQ (reference sequence). This CDR3 contains 14 residues. Trimming took off 1 base at V and 5 bases at J, with 11 bases between the two ends. The CDR3 region has the DNA TGTGCCAGCAGCTTAGGATCTATGAGGACTGAAGCTTTCTTT. Protein product: CASSLGSMRTEAFF.